The rows below give T cell receptor beta chains drawn from one sample of a study of T-cell reconstitution after alpha-beta-depleted transplantation in children. TCRdb analysed the PCR reads with MiXCR anew, one entry per CDR3 protein. The sample comprises some 450,000 distinct CDR3 sequences, 43% of which are singletons, and 27% rests with the top ten. The starting material was PBMCs, obtained before TCRalphabeta/CD19-depleted stem cell transplant. The receptors were gathered from a girl aged 2 to 10 with aplastic anemia, due to receive a stem cell transplant. CDR3s include the opening cysteine and the closing phenylalanine or tryptophan. The D gene is left open where the match is weak. Not every row has a clone size; where given, it reads once, few, many or a size class.

v_gene: TRBV7-2
d_gene: TRBD2
len: 15
abundance: few
j_gene: TRBJ2-7
CDR3nt: TGTGCCAGCAGCCAAGGACTAGCGCTCTCCTACGAGCAGTACTTC
CDR3aa: CASSQGLALSYEQYF

v_gene: TRBV20-1
d_gene: -
len: 15
abundance: many
j_gene: TRBJ2-3
CDR3nt: TGCAGTGCTAGAAACCTACCCTCGAGCACAGATACGCAGTATTTT
CDR3aa: CSARNLPSSTDTQYF

v_gene: TRBV10-3
d_gene: TRBD2
len: 17
abundance: -
j_gene: TRBJ2-1
CDR3nt: TGTGCCATCAGTGGCAAGGGACTAGCGGGAGTCTATGCTGAGCAGTTCTTC
CDR3aa: CAISGKGLAGVYAEQFF

v_gene: TRBV20-1
d_gene: TRBD2
len: 16
abundance: -
j_gene: TRBJ2-1
CDR3nt: TGCAGTGCTAGAGACCTACGACTAGCGGGAGTGAATGAGCAGTTCTTC
CDR3aa: CSARDLRLAGVNEQFF

v_gene: TRBV20-1
d_gene: -
len: 11
abundance: -
j_gene: TRBJ2-7
CDR3nt: TGCAGTGCTAGACCTCTTGATGGGCAGTACTTC
CDR3aa: CSARPLDGQYF

v_gene: TRBV7-2
d_gene: -
len: 13
abundance: -
j_gene: TRBJ2-1
CDR3nt: TGTGCCAGCAGCTTTTACGGCGCCAATGAGCAGTTCTTC
CDR3aa: CASSFYGANEQFF

v_gene: TRBV20-1
d_gene: TRBD2
len: 15
abundance: -
j_gene: TRBJ2-3
CDR3nt: TGCAGTGCTAGAGATACTAGCGGGGCCACAGATACGCAGTATTTT
CDR3aa: CSARDTSGATDTQYF

v_gene: TRBV9
d_gene: TRBD1
len: 17
abundance: -
j_gene: TRBJ2-7
CDR3nt: TGTGCCAGCAGCGCAAACGTACCGGGACAGGACTTCTACGAGCAGTACTTC
CDR3aa: CASSANVPGQDFYEQYF

v_gene: TRBV20-1
d_gene: TRBD2
len: 16
abundance: many
j_gene: TRBJ2-3
CDR3nt: TGCAGTGCTAGGTCCTTGATAGCGGGAGACGATGATACGCAGTATTTT
CDR3aa: CSARSLIAGDDDTQYF

v_gene: TRBV12-3/TRBV12-4
d_gene: TRBD1
len: 12
abundance: -
j_gene: TRBJ2-7
CDR3nt: TGTGCCAGCAGTTTAGGAGCAGGGGGGCAGTACTTC
CDR3aa: CASSLGAGGQYF

v_gene: TRBV20-1
d_gene: -
len: 13
abundance: -
j_gene: TRBJ2-2
CDR3nt: TGCAGCGGGTGGGGGGGCAACACCGGGGAGCTGTTTTTT
CDR3aa: CSGWGGNTGELFF

v_gene: TRBV12-3/TRBV12-4
d_gene: TRBD1
len: 15
abundance: -
j_gene: TRBJ1-3
CDR3nt: TGTGCCAGCAGTTTAAGGACAGGGGCTGGAAACACCATATATTTT
CDR3aa: CASSLRTGAGNTIYF

v_gene: TRBV20-1
d_gene: TRBD1
len: 12
abundance: -
j_gene: TRBJ1-2
CDR3nt: TGCAGTGCAACAGGGGGTGGCTATGGCTACACCTTC
CDR3aa: CSATGGGYGYTF

v_gene: TRBV6-2/TRBV6-3
d_gene: TRBD2
len: 14
abundance: few
j_gene: TRBJ2-7
CDR3nt: TGTGCCAGCACTTTAGCGGGAGTCAAGTACGAGCAGTACTTC
CDR3aa: CASTLAGVKYEQYF

v_gene: TRBV3-1
d_gene: -
len: 13
abundance: -
j_gene: TRBJ2-3
CDR3nt: TGTGCCAGCAGCCTGCAACAGGGCCATACGCAGTATTTT
CDR3aa: CASSLQQGHTQYF

v_gene: TRBV10-3
d_gene: -
len: 14
abundance: -
j_gene: TRBJ2-3
CDR3nt: TGTGCCATCAGTGAAGGAACCGCCCGCGATACGCAGTATTTT
CDR3aa: CAISEGTARDTQYF

v_gene: TRBV5-6
d_gene: TRBD2
len: 17
abundance: -
j_gene: TRBJ2-2
CDR3nt: TGTGCCAGCACCTTCCGGACTAGCGGGGGTCTGGCCGGGGAGCTGTTTTTT
CDR3aa: CASTFRTSGGLAGELFF

v_gene: TRBV7-2
d_gene: -
len: 12
abundance: many
j_gene: TRBJ2-1
CDR3nt: TGTGCCAGCAGCACAGGAGTGGGTGAGCAGTTCTTC
CDR3aa: CASSTGVGEQFF

v_gene: TRBV5-1
d_gene: -
len: 15
abundance: -
j_gene: TRBJ1-1
CDR3nt: TGCGCCAGCAGCTTGGCCACAGGGTACGGTACTGAAGCTTTCTTT
CDR3aa: CASSLATGYGTEAFF

v_gene: TRBV5-1
d_gene: -
len: 12
abundance: -
j_gene: TRBJ2-3
CDR3nt: TGTGCCAGCAGGCAGAACACAGATACGCAGTCTTTT
CDR3aa: CASRQNTDTQSF

v_gene: TRBV5-5
d_gene: -
len: 12
abundance: few
j_gene: TRBJ2-1
CDR3nt: TGTGCCAGCAGCTTGGGTTGGTATGAGCAGTTCTTC
CDR3aa: CASSLGWYEQFF

v_gene: TRBV7-8
d_gene: -
len: 17
abundance: -
j_gene: TRBJ2-6
CDR3nt: TGTGCCAGCAGCTTGGAAAGGGCCAGGGCCGGGGCCAACGTCCTGACTTTC
CDR3aa: CASSLERARAGANVLTF

v_gene: TRBV11-3
d_gene: -
len: 12
abundance: -
j_gene: TRBJ2-7
CDR3nt: TGTGCCAGCAGCTTAACCTACGGGGAGCAGTACTTC
CDR3aa: CASSLTYGEQYF

v_gene: TRBV27
d_gene: -
len: 12
abundance: few
j_gene: TRBJ2-1
CDR3nt: TGTGCCAGCAGTTGGAAGGGGAGGGAGCAGTTCTTC
CDR3aa: CASSWKGREQFF

v_gene: TRBV3-1
d_gene: -
len: 16
abundance: few
j_gene: TRBJ2-1
CDR3nt: TGTGCCAGCAGCCACCTAAGTGGAAGCTCCTACAATGAGCAGTTCTTC
CDR3aa: CASSHLSGSSYNEQFF

v_gene: TRBV28
d_gene: TRBD2
len: 14
abundance: few
j_gene: TRBJ2-1
CDR3nt: TGTGCCAGCAGTTTAGGGCTAGCGGGACATGAGCAGTTCTTC
CDR3aa: CASSLGLAGHEQFF

v_gene: TRBV9
d_gene: -
len: 13
abundance: -
j_gene: TRBJ1-2
CDR3nt: TGTGCCAGCAGCGTCACAGGGAACTATGGCTACACCTTC
CDR3aa: CASSVTGNYGYTF

v_gene: TRBV12-3/TRBV12-4
d_gene: -
len: 13
abundance: few
j_gene: TRBJ1-5
CDR3nt: TGTGCCAGCAGCCTGACAGAGACTCAGCCCCAGCATTTT
CDR3aa: CASSLTETQPQHF